The 3 T cell receptor beta chains below all came from one sample that was sequenced in a study of graft-versus-host responses after intestinal transplantation. Graft tissue processing released intraepithelial and lamina propria lymphocytes. Sequencing was performed with immunoSEQ multiplex PCR; in TCRdb, only in-frame clones are kept and a portion is missing. This sample has tens of thousands of clones; around 90% occur once, and the top ten carry more than 1.5%. The sample consisted of ileum tissue, taken 350 to 400 days after transplant. These receptors all stem from a human patient who received an intestinal transplant, so some T cells may come from the graft donor.

The chain joins TRBV4-1 to TRBJ1-5; D uncertain. V lost 0 bases to trimming and J lost 6 bases, with 15 bases between them. Germline V gene lookup returns CDR1 MGHRA and CDR2 YSYEKL. The CDR3 contains 16 residues. The CDR3 DNA reads as TGCGCCAGCAGCCAAGATCCCTTTGGTACTTTTCAGCCCCAGCATTTT. This sequence encodes CASSQDPFGTFQPQHF.

With respect to this clone: The same CDR3 can be traced to other DNA sequences in this sample. The rearrangement uses TRBV6-5 and TRBJ1-2; 8 nucleotides match TRBD1. The germline V gene encodes CDR1 MNHEY and CDR2 SVGAGI. This CDR3 comprises 13 residues. V lost 5 bases to trimming and J lost 4 bases; unmatched junction nucleotides: 3. CDR3 residues: CASSQTGVYGYTF. The CDR3 nucleotides read TGTGCCAGCAGTCAGACAGGGGTCTATGGCTACACCTTC.

The V call is TRBV29-1, the J call TRBJ2-1, with 11 nucleotides matching TRBD2. The ends lost 2 bases at V and 5 bases at J; junction bases unmatched: 5. The CDR3 runs 15 residues. CDR1 and CDR2 from the germline V gene are SQVTM and ANQGSEA. CDR3 DNA: TGCAGCGTTGAACCTAGCGGGAGGCCCCACAATGAGCAGTTCTTC. It codes for CSVEPSGRPHNEQFF.